This T cell receptor beta chain originates from a study of T cells in Graves' hyperthyroidism and ophthalmopathy. The study's findings and limits: Within blood appeared most thyroid clonotypes that had expanded above 0.001.

Researchers barred patients who had uncontrolled infection, other autoimmune disease, pregnancy or lactation. This clonotype was found once. Antigen: not known. A much more abundant neighbour one base away suggests this may be a read error. Amplification yielded TCR beta CDR3 regions, with RNA transcripts as the source. The TCR CDR3 was amplified in a first-round RT-PCR using the HTBI primer set. MiXCR, run by TCRdb on the multiplex PCR reads, gives a single entry per CDR3 protein. The profile shows about 700,000 distinct CDR3 sequences, just under 45% of them singletons. The length of the CDR3 is 15 residues. Between the trimmed V and J ends, which lost 9 bases and 1 base, there was a span of 18 bases. Germline-derived CDR1 and CDR2 are KGHDR and SFDVKD.

What was sequenced was peripheral blood or thyroid tissue (not recorded which). This clonotype originated in an adult man with Graves' disease, either hyperthyroidism or ophthalmopathy (not recorded which). This chain uses TRBV24-1 with TRBJ2-7; tentatively, D is TRBD1 or TRBD2 (6 bases each). The CDR3 bases are TGTGCCACCGGTGGAGGGCAGGGGAGGTCCTACGAGCAGTACTTC. Its protein is CATGGGQGRSYEQYF.